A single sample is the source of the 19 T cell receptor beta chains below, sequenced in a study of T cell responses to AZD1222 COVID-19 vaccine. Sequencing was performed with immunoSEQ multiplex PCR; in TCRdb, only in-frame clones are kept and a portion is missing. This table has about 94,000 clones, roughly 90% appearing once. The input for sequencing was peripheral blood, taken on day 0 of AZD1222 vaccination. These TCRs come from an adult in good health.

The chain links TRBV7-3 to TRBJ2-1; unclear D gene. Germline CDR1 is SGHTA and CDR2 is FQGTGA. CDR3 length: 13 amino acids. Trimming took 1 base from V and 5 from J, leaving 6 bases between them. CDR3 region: CASSLNRDNEQFF. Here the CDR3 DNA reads TGTGCCAGCAGCTTAAACCGGGACAATGAGCAGTTCTTC.

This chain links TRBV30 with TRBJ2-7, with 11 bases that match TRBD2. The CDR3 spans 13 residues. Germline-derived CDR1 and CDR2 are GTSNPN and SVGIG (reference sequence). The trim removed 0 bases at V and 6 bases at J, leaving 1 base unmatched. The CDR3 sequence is CAWSVSGGVEQYF. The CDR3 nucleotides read TGTGCCTGGAGTGTTAGCGGGGGGGTCGAGCAGTACTTC.

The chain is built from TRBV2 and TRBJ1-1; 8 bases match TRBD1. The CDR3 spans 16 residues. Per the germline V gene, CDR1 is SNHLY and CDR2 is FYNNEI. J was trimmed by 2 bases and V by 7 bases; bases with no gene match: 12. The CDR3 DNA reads TGTGCCAGCAACATACGGGGGACAGGATTTAACACTGAAGCTTTCTTT. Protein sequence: CASNIRGTGFNTEAFF.

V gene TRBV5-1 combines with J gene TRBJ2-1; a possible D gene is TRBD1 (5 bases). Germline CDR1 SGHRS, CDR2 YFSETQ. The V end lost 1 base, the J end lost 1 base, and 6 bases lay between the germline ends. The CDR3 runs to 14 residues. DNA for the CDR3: TGCGCCAGCAGCTTGCGACAGTCCTACAATGAGCAGTTCTTC. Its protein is CASSLRQSYNEQFF.

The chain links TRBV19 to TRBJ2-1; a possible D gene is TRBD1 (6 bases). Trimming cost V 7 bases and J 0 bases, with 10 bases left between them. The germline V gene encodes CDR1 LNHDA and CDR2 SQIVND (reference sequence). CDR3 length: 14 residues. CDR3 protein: CASKDSNSYNEQFF. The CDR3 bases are TGTGCCAGTAAGGACAGCAACTCCTACAATGAGCAGTTCTTC.

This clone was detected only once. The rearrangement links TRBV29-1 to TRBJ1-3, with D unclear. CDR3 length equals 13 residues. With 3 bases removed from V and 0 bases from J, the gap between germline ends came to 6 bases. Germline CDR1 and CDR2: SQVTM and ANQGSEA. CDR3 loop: CSVERASGNTIYF. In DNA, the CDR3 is TGCAGCGTTGAGAGAGCCTCTGGAAACACCATATATTTT. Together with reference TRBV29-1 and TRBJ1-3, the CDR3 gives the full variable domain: SAVISQKPSRDICQRGTSLTIQCQVDSQVTMMFWYRQQPGQSLTLIATANQGSEATYESGFVIDKFPISRPNLTFSTLTVSNMSPEDSSIYLCSVERASGNTIYFGEGSWLTVV.

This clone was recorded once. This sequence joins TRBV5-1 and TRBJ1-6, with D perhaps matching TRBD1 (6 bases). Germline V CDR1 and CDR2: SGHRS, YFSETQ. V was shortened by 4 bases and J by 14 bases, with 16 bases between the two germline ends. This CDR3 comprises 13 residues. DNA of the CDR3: TGCGCCAGCAGCCTGGACAGAGAATCATCCCTCCACTTT. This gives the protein CASSLDRESSLHF.

CDR3 region: CAIQGGTEAFF. The CDR3 coding sequence is TGTGCCATCCAGGGCGGCACTGAAGCTTTCTTT. The chain couples TRBV19 to TRBJ1-1; weak D call: TRBD1 (5 bases). Germline V gives CDR1 LNHDA, CDR2 SQIVND (reference sequence). V was pared by 10 bases and J by 4 bases, with 10 bases between. The CDR3 has 11 amino acids.

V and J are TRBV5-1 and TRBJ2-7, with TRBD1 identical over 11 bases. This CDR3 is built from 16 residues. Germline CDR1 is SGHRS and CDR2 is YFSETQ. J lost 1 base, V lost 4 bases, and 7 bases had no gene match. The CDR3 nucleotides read TGCGCCAGCAGCCCGGGGGACAGGGGGAGATCCTACGAGCAGTACTTC. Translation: CASSPGDRGRSYEQYF.

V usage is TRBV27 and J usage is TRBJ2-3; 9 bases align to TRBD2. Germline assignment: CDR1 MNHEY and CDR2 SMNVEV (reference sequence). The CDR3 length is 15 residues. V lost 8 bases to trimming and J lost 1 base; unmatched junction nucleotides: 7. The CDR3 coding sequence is TGTGCCAGCGGACTGCGGGGGGGGCGCACAGATACGCAGTATTTT. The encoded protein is CASGLRGGRTDTQYF.

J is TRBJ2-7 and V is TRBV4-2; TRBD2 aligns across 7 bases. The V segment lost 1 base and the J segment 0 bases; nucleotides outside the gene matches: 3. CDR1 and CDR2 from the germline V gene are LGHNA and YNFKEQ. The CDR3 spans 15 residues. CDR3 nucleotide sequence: TGTGCCAGCAGCCAAGCGAGCGGGGCCTCCTACGAGCAGTACTTC. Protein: CASSQASGASYEQYF.

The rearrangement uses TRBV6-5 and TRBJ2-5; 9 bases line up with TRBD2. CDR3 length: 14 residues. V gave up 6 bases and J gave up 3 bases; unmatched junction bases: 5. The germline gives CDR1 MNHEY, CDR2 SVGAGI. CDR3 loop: CASSRLAEKETQYF. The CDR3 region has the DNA TGTGCCAGCAGCCGACTAGCGGAAAAAGAGACCCAGTACTTC.

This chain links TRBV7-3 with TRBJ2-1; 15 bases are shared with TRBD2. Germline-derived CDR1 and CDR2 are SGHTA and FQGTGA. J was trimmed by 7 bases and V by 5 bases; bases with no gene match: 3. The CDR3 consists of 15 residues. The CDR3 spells CASSRGLAGGNEQFF. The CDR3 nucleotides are TGTGCCAGCAGCCGTGGACTAGCGGGGGGGAATGAGCAGTTCTTC.

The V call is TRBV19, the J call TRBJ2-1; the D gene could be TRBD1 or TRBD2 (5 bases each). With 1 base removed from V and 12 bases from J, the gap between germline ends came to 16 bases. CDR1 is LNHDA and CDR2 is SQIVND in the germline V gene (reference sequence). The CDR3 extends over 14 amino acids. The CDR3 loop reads CASSIGGLRAWQFF. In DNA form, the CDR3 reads TGTGCCAGTAGTATAGGGGGGTTACGAGCGTGGCAGTTCTTC.

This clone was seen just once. The CDR3 DNA is TGTGCCAGCAGTGAAAGGTTTACAGGGTTCTCCTACGAGCAGTACTTC. It specifies CASSERFTGFSYEQYF. The J gene is TRBJ2-7, the V gene TRBV6-1; D is perhaps TRBD1 (6 bases). Germline V lookup: CDR1 MNHNS, CDR2 SASEGT. There are 16 residues in the CDR3. V was shortened by 2 bases and J by 0 bases, with 14 bases between the two germline ends.

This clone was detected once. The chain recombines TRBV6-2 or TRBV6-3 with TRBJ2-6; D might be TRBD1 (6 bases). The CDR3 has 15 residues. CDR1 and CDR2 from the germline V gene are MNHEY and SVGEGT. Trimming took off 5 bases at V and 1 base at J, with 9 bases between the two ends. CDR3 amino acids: CASSQTGSGANVLTF. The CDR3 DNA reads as TGTGCCAGCAGTCAAACAGGGTCTGGGGCCAACGTCCTGACTTTC.

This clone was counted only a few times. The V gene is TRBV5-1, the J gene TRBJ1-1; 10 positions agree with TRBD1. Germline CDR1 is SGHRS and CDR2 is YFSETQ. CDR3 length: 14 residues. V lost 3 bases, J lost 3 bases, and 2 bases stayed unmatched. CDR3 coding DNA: TGCGCCAGCAGCTCCGACAGGGGGCACACTGAAGCTTTCTTT. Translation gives CASSSDRGHTEAFF.

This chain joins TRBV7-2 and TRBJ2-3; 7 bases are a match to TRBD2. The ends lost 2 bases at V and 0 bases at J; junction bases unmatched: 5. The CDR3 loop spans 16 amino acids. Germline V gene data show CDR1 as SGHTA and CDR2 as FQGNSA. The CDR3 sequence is CASSLSSGVSTDTQYF. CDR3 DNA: TGTGCCAGCAGCTTATCAAGCGGGGTCAGCACAGATACGCAGTATTTT.

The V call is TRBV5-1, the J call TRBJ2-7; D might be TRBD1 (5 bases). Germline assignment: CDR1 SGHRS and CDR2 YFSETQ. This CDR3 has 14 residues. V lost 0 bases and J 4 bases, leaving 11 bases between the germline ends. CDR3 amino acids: CASSLAGSNYEQYF. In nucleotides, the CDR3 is TGCGCCAGCAGCTTGGCAGGGTCTAATTACGAGCAGTACTTC.